These 13 T cell receptor beta chains were sequenced from one sample in a study of shared clonotypes between healthy human individuals. Measured with immunoSEQ multiplex PCR; TCRdb has only the in-frame clones, and not every one. The sample carries about 2.3 million clones, around 90% recorded once. The sample taken for sequencing was naive CD4+ T cells from PBMCs. Regarding subset: CD45RA+ positively selected. The receptor source for this set is a man aged 18 to 29 in good health. Some clones in this sample may be carry-over from other donors' samples.

This clone was detected once. This rearrangement joins TRBV19 to TRBJ2-7, with a tentative D call TRBD1 (5 bases). Between the trimmed V and J ends, which lost 1 base and 12 bases, there was a span of 16 bases. The CDR3 contains 13 residues. Germline V gives CDR1 LNHDA, CDR2 SQIVND (reference sequence). The CDR3 loop is CASSIGQSMGLYF. In nucleotides, the CDR3 is TGTGCCAGTAGTATAGGACAGAGTATGGGGCTGTACTTC.

This clone was recorded once. The chain employs TRBV27 and TRBJ2-1; maybe TRBD2 (6 bases). The CDR3 is made up of 15 amino acids. Germline CDR1 reads MNHEY; CDR2 reads SMNVEV (reference sequence). Trimming removed 7 bases from V and 6 bases from J, with 19 bases in between. The CDR3 DNA reads as TGTGCCAGCACACCTTCGGGGGTAGCCACCAATGAGCAGTTCTTC. Protein sequence: CASTPSGVATNEQFF.

The chain has TRBV7-8 and TRBJ2-6; 7 nucleotides line up with TRBD1. Germline V gene lookup returns CDR1 SGHVS and CDR2 FQNEAQ. The J segment lost 2 bases and the V segment lost 6 bases, leaving 10 bases of the junction unmatched. The CDR3 is 17 amino acids. The CDR3 sequence: CASRPTGMSTGANVLTF. The CDR3 DNA is TGTGCCAGCAGACCGACAGGGATGTCAACTGGGGCCAACGTCCTGACTTTC.

J is TRBJ2-3 and V is TRBV5-1; D not certain. The CDR3 runs 14 residues. Trimming removed 3 bases from V and 2 bases from J, with 10 bases in between. Germline CDR1 reads SGHRS; CDR2 reads YFSETQ. The CDR3 bases are TGCGCCAGCAGCTCCCTAGGGATCACAGATACGCAGTATTTT. This codes for CASSSLGITDTQYF. Together with reference TRBV5-1 and TRBJ2-3, the CDR3 gives the full variable domain: KAGVTQTPRYLIKTRGQQVTLSCSPISGHRSVSWYQQTPGQGLQFLFEYFSETQRNKGNFPGRFSGRQFSNSRSEMNVSTLELGDSALYLCASSSLGITDTQYFGPGTRLTVL.

V usage is TRBV19 and J usage is TRBJ2-3; TRBD2 matches 8 bases. Germline trimming cut 4 bases from V and 7 bases from J; bases unmatched to any gene: 10. From germline, CDR1 is LNHDA and CDR2 SQIVND (reference sequence). The CDR3 consists of 15 residues. The DNA for the CDR3 is TGTGCCAGTAGTAAGGTAGCGGGACCAGCACATACGCAGTATTTT. This codes for CASSKVAGPAHTQYF.

The V call is TRBV7-9, the J call TRBJ1-5; 11 nucleotides agree with TRBD1. Germline CDR1 SEHNR, CDR2 FQNEAQ (reference sequence). V lost 5 bases and J lost 1; bases outside the gene matches: 13. The CDR3 totals 19 residues. CDR3: CASSPGVWTGGLSNQPQHF. The CDR3, as DNA: TGTGCCAGCAGCCCCGGCGTCTGGACAGGGGGCTTGAGCAATCAGCCCCAGCATTTT.

The chain joins TRBV19 to TRBJ2-7; D uncertain. Germline lookup yields CDR1 LNHDA and CDR2 SQIVND (reference sequence). The CDR3 totals 14 residues. V lost 10 bases, J lost 3 bases, and 19 bases lay in between. CDR3 sequence reads: CANPVKRPIYEQYF. The CDR3 region has the DNA TGTGCCAATCCAGTTAAAAGGCCGATCTACGAGCAGTACTTC.

The V gene is TRBV4-1, the J gene TRBJ1-2; TRBD1 agrees at 8 bases. This CDR3 is built from 13 residues. Per germline, CDR1 MGHRA and CDR2 YSYEKL. V shed 4 bases and J 4 bases; nucleotides not matched to a gene: 2. CDR3 residues: CASSRTGTYGYTF. The DNA for the CDR3 is TGCGCCAGCAGCCGGACAGGGACCTATGGCTACACCTTC.

V gene TRBV5-1 combines with J gene TRBJ1-4; TRBD1 matches at 8 bases. Germline loops: CDR1 SGHRS, CDR2 YFSETQ. The ends lost 5 bases at V and 6 bases at J; junction bases unmatched: 6. The CDR3 loop spans 14 amino acids. The CDR3 protein is CASSVQGAYEKLFF. The DNA of the CDR3 is TGCGCCAGCAGTGTTCAGGGGGCATATGAAAAACTGTTTTTT. The complete variable domain, with remaining parts taken from reference TRBV5-1 and TRBJ1-4, reads KAGVTQTPRYLIKTRGQQVTLSCSPISGHRSVSWYQQTPGQGLQFLFEYFSETQRNKGNFPGRFSGRQFSNSRSEMNVSTLELGDSALYLCASSVQGAYEKLFFGSGTQLSVL.

V usage is TRBV19 and J usage is TRBJ2-7, with D tentatively TRBD1 (6 bases). CDR3 length: 18 amino acids. The V and J ends lost 5 bases and 0 bases respectively, with 23 bases between them. The germline CDR1 and CDR2 sequences are LNHDA and SQIVND (reference sequence). The CDR3 here is CASSPQGPHRGFSYEQYF. Here the CDR3 DNA reads TGTGCCAGTAGTCCCCAGGGCCCTCATAGGGGGTTCTCCTACGAGCAGTACTTC.

Only one count was recorded for this clone. The chain uses TRBV28 and TRBJ2-1; D is ambiguous. The ends were cut back, 6 bases at V and 2 bases at J, with 20 bases in the middle. The CDR3 has 17 amino acids. CDR1 is MDHEN and CDR2 is SYDVKM in the germline V gene. The CDR3 protein is CASRQGSAPRPYNEQFF. CDR3 nucleotide sequence: TGTGCCAGCAGGCAAGGAAGCGCCCCCAGACCCTACAATGAGCAGTTCTTC.

The J gene is TRBJ2-7, the V gene TRBV18, with 8 bases matching TRBD1. The CDR3 spans 15 residues. CDR1 is KGHSH and CDR2 is LQKENI in the germline V gene. V trimming: 6 bases; J trimming: 6 bases; junction bases outside the gene matches: 13. Here the CDR3 DNA reads TGTGCCAGCTCCGGGCAGGGGGCTAATCCCTTCGAGCAGTACTTC. This encodes CASSGQGANPFEQYF.

The chain employs TRBV29-1 and TRBJ2-5; D remains unclear. Trimming pared 7 bases from V and 1 base from J, leaving 13 bases between. The CDR3 has 13 amino acids. Germline assignment: CDR1 SQVTM and CDR2 ANQGSEA. DNA of the CDR3: TGCAGCGCCGACGGTCAAGTCCAAGAGACCCAGTACTTC. Protein product: CSADGQVQETQYF.